Following are 22 T cell receptor beta chains from one sample sequenced in a study of high-grade serous ovarian cancer treatment subgroups. The tumor samples were collected prior to definitive surgery or chemotherapy. Measured with immunoSEQ multiplex PCR; TCRdb has only the in-frame clones, and not every one. The data show about 1,600 clones, 60% to 75% seen once. The specimen was tumor tissue. These receptors originate from a human donor with high-grade serous ovarian cancer.

CDR3 in DNA: TGTGCCAGCAGTCTTACACCGGGGACAGGGGCAGATACGCAGTATTTT. This codes for CASSLTPGTGADTQYF. J is TRBJ2-3 and V is TRBV6-4; 10 bases map to TRBD1. This CDR3 contains 16 residues. Germline CDR1 reads MRHNA; CDR2 reads SNTAGT. V lost 5 bases, J lost 4 bases, and 9 bases stayed unmatched.

The chain carries TRBV6-1 and TRBJ1-1; weak D call: TRBD1 (5 bases). Trimming cost V 7 bases and J 0 bases, with 9 bases left between them. CDR1 MNHNS and CDR2 SASEGT come from the germline V gene. CDR3 length equals 13 residues. CDR3: CASTGTLNTEAFF. The CDR3, as DNA: TGTGCCAGCACCGGGACCTTGAACACTGAAGCTTTCTTT.

The V gene is TRBV5-4, the J gene TRBJ2-7, with TRBD1 matching over 7 bases. V lost 2 bases to trimming and J lost 3 bases; unmatched junction nucleotides: 5. The CDR3 is 14 residues long. Per germline, CDR1 SGHNT and CDR2 YYREEE (reference sequence). Written as DNA, the CDR3 is TGTGCCAGCAGCTTCCGGGACAGCAACTACGAGCAGTACTTC. Protein product: CASSFRDSNYEQYF.

J is TRBJ2-2 and V is TRBV5-1, with D unresolved. The CDR3 loop spans 14 amino acids. The V gene lost 0 bases and the J gene lost 3 bases, with 6 bases spanning the gap. The V gene's germline CDR1 is SGHRS and CDR2 YFSETQ. The CDR3 protein is CASSLDGYTGELFF. CDR3 DNA: TGCGCCAGCAGCTTGGACGGATACACCGGGGAGCTGTTTTTT.

There are a few counts of this clone. This chain connects TRBV30 to TRBJ1-6; the match to TRBD1 covers 8 bases. The germline gives CDR1 GTSNPN, CDR2 SVGIG (reference sequence). CDR3 size: 14 residues. The J segment lost 7 bases and the V segment lost 7 bases, leaving 9 bases of the junction unmatched. CDR3 loop: CALLPGGRNSPLHF. CDR3 in DNA: TGTGCCTTGCTCCCAGGGGGCAGGAATTCACCCCTCCACTTT.

The rearrangement joins TRBV4-1 to TRBJ2-7; D might be TRBD1 (5 bases). This CDR3 has 16 residues. Germline assignment: CDR1 MGHRA and CDR2 YSYEKL. Deletions cut 1 base from V and 1 base from J, with 14 bases between. The CDR3 protein is CASSQGSGFKSYEQYF. The CDR3 DNA reads as TGCGCCAGCAGCCAAGGGTCAGGGTTTAAGTCCTACGAGCAGTACTTC.

The chain combines TRBV7-2 with TRBJ2-1; the D gene is possibly TRBD1 (5 bases). This CDR3 has 13 amino acids. The ends were cut back, 3 bases at V and 7 bases at J, with 10 bases in the middle. Germline CDR1 SGHTA, CDR2 FQGNSA. CDR3 DNA: TGTGCCAGCAGCTTCAGGGTGAGGAATGAGCAGTTCTTC. It codes for CASSFRVRNEQFF. Based on the CDR3 plus reference TRBV7-2 and TRBJ2-1, the full variable domain is GAGVSQSPSNKVTEKGKDVELRCDPISGHTALYWYRQSLGQGLEFLIYFQGNSAPDKSGLPSDRFSAERTGGSVSTLTIQRTQQEDSAVYLCASSFRVRNEQFFGPGTRLTVL.

The chain combines TRBV30 with TRBJ2-3, with 8 bases fitting TRBD2. V gave up 0 bases and J gave up 2 bases; unmatched junction bases: 4. Germline CDR1 and CDR2: GTSNPN and SVGIG (reference sequence). This CDR3 region has 15 residues. This CDR3 reads CAWSVGAGATDTQYF. CDR3 DNA: TGTGCCTGGAGTGTAGGAGCGGGAGCCACAGATACGCAGTATTTT.

The chain is built from TRBV7-9 and TRBJ2-1; maybe TRBD2 (6 bases). Germline V CDR1 and CDR2: SEHNR, FQNEAQ (reference sequence). Trimming removed 6 bases at V and 3 bases at J, with 9 bases between. This CDR3 contains 13 residues. In nucleotides, the CDR3 is TGTGCCAGCAGTTCCGGGGGCTACAATGAGCAGTTCTTC. It codes for CASSSGGYNEQFF.

The genes are TRBV12-5 and TRBJ2-2, with D perhaps TRBD2 (6 bases). CDR3 length: 16 residues. The germline V and J ends were trimmed by 2 bases and 1 base, with 11 bases remaining between them. In germline, CDR1 is LGHNT, CDR2 FRNRAP. In DNA form, the CDR3 reads TGTGCTAGTGGTTTGCGGGACTTAGTGAACACCGGGGAGCTGTTTTTT. Translated: CASGLRDLVNTGELFF.

The chain uses TRBV7-9 and TRBJ2-7; D ambiguous. The germline V gene has CDR1 SEHNR and CDR2 FQNEAQ (reference sequence). This CDR3 has 13 amino acids. Deletions cut 4 bases from V and 3 bases from J, with 10 bases between. The CDR3 DNA is TGTGCCAGCAGCTCCTCCTTGAGCTACGAGCAGTACTTC. Amino acids: CASSSSLSYEQYF.

The chain recombines TRBV5-1 with TRBJ1-1; 8 nucleotides agree with TRBD1. With 5 bases clipped from V and 8 bases from J, the junction kept 5 bases outside the gene matches. There are 12 residues in the CDR3. Germline CDR1 SGHRS, CDR2 YFSETQ. CDR3 in DNA: TGCGCCAGCAGTTCACAGGGGGAGGAAGCTTTCTTT. Translating gives CASSSQGEEAFF.

This chain joins TRBV7-1 and TRBJ2-7; 8 nucleotides match TRBD2. TRBV7-1 carries the ORF label, with uncertain function. The CDR3 extends over 14 amino acids. With 3 bases clipped from V and 3 bases from J, the junction kept 4 bases outside the gene matches. The CDR3 is CASSSPRGGYEQYF. As DNA, the CDR3 is TGTGCCAGCAGCTCGCCACGGGGGGGCTACGAGCAGTACTTC.

The rearrangement joins TRBV5-4 to TRBJ2-1; maybe TRBD1 (6 bases). Germline CDR1 is SGHNT and CDR2 is YYREEE (reference sequence). CDR3 length equals 12 residues. Trimming took 2 bases from V and 7 from J, leaving 7 bases between them. The CDR3 nucleotides read TGTGCCAGCAGCTTACAGGGAAATGAGCAGTTCTTC. Amino acids: CASSLQGNEQFF.

Written as DNA, the CDR3 is TGTGCCAGCAGCTTAGATAGGACAGGTTGGGGCTATGGCTACACCTTC. It yields the protein CASSLDRTGWGYGYTF. This chain connects TRBV7-2 to TRBJ1-2; 7 bases are shared with TRBD1. This CDR3 region has 16 residues. After removal of 1 base from V and 4 bases from J, the junction contained 9 bases not matched to a gene. Germline V CDR1 and CDR2: SGHTA, FQGNSA. Combining the CDR3 with reference TRBV7-2 and TRBJ1-2 gives the whole variable domain GAGVSQSPSNKVTEKGKDVELRCDPISGHTALYWYRQSLGQGLEFLIYFQGNSAPDKSGLPSDRFSAERTGGSVSTLTIQRTQQEDSAVYLCASSLDRTGWGYGYTFGSGTRLTVV.

The rearrangement uses TRBV6-4 and TRBJ1-2; a weak D match, TRBD1 (6 bases). V was shortened by 10 bases and J by 0 bases, with 12 bases between the two germline ends. Germline loops: CDR1 MRHNA, CDR2 SNTAGT. The CDR3 extends over 13 amino acids. CDR3 region: CAIPGQPNYGYTF. The CDR3 DNA follows: TGTGCCATCCCAGGACAGCCTAACTATGGCTACACCTTC.

This chain uses TRBV18 with TRBJ2-1; 9 bases map to TRBD1. Germline V gene lookup returns CDR1 KGHSH and CDR2 LQKENI. This CDR3 spans 13 amino acids. Trimming removed 4 bases from V and 9 bases from J; junction bases left unmatched: 4. The CDR3 DNA sequence: TGTGCCAGCTCACAGGGGACAGGGATTGAGCAGTTCTTC. Translating gives CASSQGTGIEQFF.

CDR3 coding DNA: TGTGCCAGCTCACCACTAGGGGTTATCGGCACAGATACGCAGTATTTT. This gives the protein CASSPLGVIGTDTQYF. The genes are TRBV18 and TRBJ2-3; D is possibly TRBD1 (5 bases). The CDR3 is 16 amino acids. V was cut by 1 base and J by 1 base, with 12 bases left in between. CDR1 KGHSH and CDR2 LQKENI come from the germline V gene.

In regard to this clone: Other DNA sequences in this specimen translate into the identical CDR3. CDR3 in amino acids: CASSLLVFGSSYNEQFF. DNA for the CDR3: TGTGCCAGCAGCTTACTAGTTTTCGGGAGCTCCTACAATGAGCAGTTCTTC. The chain joins TRBV11-2 to TRBJ2-1, with TRBD2 as a possible D gene (6 bases). This CDR3 contains 17 residues. V lost 2 bases and J 0 bases, leaving 14 bases between the germline ends. In germline, CDR1 is SGHAT, CDR2 FQNNGV.

The chain carries TRBV13 and TRBJ2-3; the D gene is possibly TRBD2 (6 bases). Germline CDR1 PRHDT, CDR2 FYEKMQ (reference sequence). The CDR3 spans 15 residues. Deletions cut 4 bases from V and 8 bases from J, with 19 bases between. CDR3 nucleotides: TGTGCCAGCAGCTCGCGGGAAATTGGTACGGGTACGCAGTATTTT. It translates to CASSSREIGTGTQYF. The complete variable domain, with remaining parts taken from reference TRBV13 and TRBJ2-3, reads AAGVIQSPRHLIKEKRETATLKCYPIPRHDTVYWYQQGPGQDPQFLISFYEKMQSDKGSIPDRFSAQQFSDYHSELNMSSLELGDSALYFCASSSREIGTGTQYFGPGTRLTVL.

J is TRBJ2-3 and V is TRBV7-8, with a weak D call TRBD2 (5 bases). The CDR3 spans 15 residues. The germline V gene has CDR1 SGHVS and CDR2 FQNEAQ. Between the trimmed V and J ends, which lost 0 bases and 4 bases, there was a span of 11 bases. CDR3 amino acids: CASSLATGRADTQYF. CDR3 sequence (DNA): TGTGCCAGCAGCTTAGCGACGGGAAGGGCAGATACGCAGTATTTT.

The chain employs TRBV4-1 and TRBJ2-7; D may be TRBD2 (5 bases). Germline V gene data show CDR1 as MGHRA and CDR2 as YSYEKL. V lost 4 bases, J lost 6 bases, and 16 bases lay in between. This CDR3 is 14 amino acids long. This CDR3 is CASSPGYSSGEQYF. The CDR3 coding sequence is TGCGCCAGCAGCCCGGGGTACTCCTCGGGCGAGCAGTACTTC.